The clone carrying this T cell receptor (beta chain) was picked up a small number of times. What it recognizes is unknown. TCRdb reprocessed the 5' RACE reads via MiXCR and lists one record per CDR3 protein. The sample carries more than 350,000 distinct CDR3 sequences, around 10% recorded once. Germline V lookup: CDR1 PRHDT, CDR2 FYEKMQ (reference sequence). V lost 3 bases, J lost 3 bases, and 14 bases lay in between. This CDR3 contains 15 residues. The sample comes from a study of T cells after yellow fever vaccination. Study results and caveats: Most clones from primary vaccination were detected again post-booster (just under 97% CD4, around 88% CD8).

The sequences come from PBMCs, collected on the day of the first yellow fever vaccination. The sequence was obtained from a man aged 18 to 30 who received the YFV17D yellow fever vaccine. V usage is TRBV13 and J usage is TRBJ2-5; D unresolved. The CDR3 region is CASSFTAFREETQYF. The DNA of the CDR3 is TGTGCCAGCAGCTTTACCGCCTTCCGGGAAGAGACCCAGTACTTC.